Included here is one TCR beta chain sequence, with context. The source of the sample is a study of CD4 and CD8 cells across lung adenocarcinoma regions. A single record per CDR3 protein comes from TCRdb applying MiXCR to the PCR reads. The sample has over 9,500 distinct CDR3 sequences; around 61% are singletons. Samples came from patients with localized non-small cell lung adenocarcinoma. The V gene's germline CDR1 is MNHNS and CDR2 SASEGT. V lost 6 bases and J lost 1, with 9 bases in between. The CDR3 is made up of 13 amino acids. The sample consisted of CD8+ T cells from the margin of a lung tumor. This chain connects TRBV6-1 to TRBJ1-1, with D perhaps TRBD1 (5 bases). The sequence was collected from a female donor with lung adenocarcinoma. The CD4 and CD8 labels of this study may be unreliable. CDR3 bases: TGTGCCAGCAGACTGGGACCGAACACTGAAGCTTTCTTT. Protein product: CASRLGPNTEAFF.